The clone carrying this T cell receptor beta chain was counted a few times. Unique molecular identifiers were incorporated into the prepared TCRbeta library. TCRdb processed the PCR reads anew with MiXCR; each CDR3 protein has one entry. The sample lists hundreds of thousands of distinct CDR3 sequences, 10% to 15% seen once, with 2.2% in the top ten. The sample comes from a study of T-cell reconstitution after alpha-beta-depleted transplantation in children. The CDR3 is made up of 19 amino acids. Germline V gene lookup returns CDR1 SGHDN and CDR2 FVKESK. V lost 2 bases, J lost 1 base, and 21 bases lay in between.

The receptor was derived from a male patient aged 10 to 17 who had a stem cell transplant for acute myeloid leukemia, so the T cells may come from the graft donor. This specimen consisted of PBMCs, mostly from graft donor cells, obtained 360 days after TCRalphabeta/CD19-depleted stem cell transplant. This chain uses TRBV14 with TRBJ2-4; tentative D call: TRBD2 (6 bases). The CDR3 sequence is CASSQPFPGLGLAKNIQYF. The CDR3 bases are TGTGCCAGCAGCCAACCTTTCCCCGGACTGGGACTTGCCAAAAACATTCAGTACTTC.